This T cell receptor (beta chain) was recorded in a study of shared clonotypes between healthy human individuals. Whole-study context: Three plates were used per donor for CD4 naive, three for CD4 memory, two for CD8 naive and one for CD8 memory.

Trimming took 5 bases from V and 1 from J, leaving 12 bases between them. The CDR3 is 14 amino acids. Germline lookup yields CDR1 SEHNR and CDR2 FQNEAQ (reference sequence). On this clone: Its cognate antigen is unknown.

Findings and limits, study-wide: An effect of sequencing depth on clonotype sharing among donors was expected. Estimated richness values were generally larger in naive subsets than in memory subsets.

Measured with immunoSEQ multiplex PCR; TCRdb has only the in-frame clones, and not every one. The data show some 380,000 clones, 90% to 97% seen once. The sample consisted of memory CD8+ T cells sorted from blood. Stated subset: CD45RO+ cells pooled with CCR7-negative TemRA cells. This chain links TRBV7-9 with TRBJ2-7, with a possible D match to TRBD2 (6 bases). This receptor was taken from a man aged 25-40 years in good health. The CDR3: CASSGGDGSYEQYF. The CDR3 DNA reads as TGTGCCAGCAGCGGAGGGGACGGGTCCTACGAGCAGTACTTC.